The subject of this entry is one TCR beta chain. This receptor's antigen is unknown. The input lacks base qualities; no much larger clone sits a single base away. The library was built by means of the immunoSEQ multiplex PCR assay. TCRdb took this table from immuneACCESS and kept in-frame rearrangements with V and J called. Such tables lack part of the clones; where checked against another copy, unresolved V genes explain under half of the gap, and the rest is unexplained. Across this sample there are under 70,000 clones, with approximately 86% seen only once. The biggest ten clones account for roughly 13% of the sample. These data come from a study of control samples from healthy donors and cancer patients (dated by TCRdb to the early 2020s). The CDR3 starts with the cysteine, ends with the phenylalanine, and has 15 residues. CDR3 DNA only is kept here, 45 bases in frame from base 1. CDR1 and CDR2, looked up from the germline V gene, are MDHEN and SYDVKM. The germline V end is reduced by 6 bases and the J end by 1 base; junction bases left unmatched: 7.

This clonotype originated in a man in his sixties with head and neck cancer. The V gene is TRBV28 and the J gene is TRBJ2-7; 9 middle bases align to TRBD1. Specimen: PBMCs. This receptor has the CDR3 CASRRTGDESYEQYF. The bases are TGTGCCAGCAGACGGACAGGGGACGAGTCCTACGAGCAGTACTTC.